This T cell receptor (beta chain) was captured by sequencing in a study of T cells in Graves' hyperthyroidism and ophthalmopathy. The CDR3 has 17 residues if both end residues are counted. Those patients with uncontrolled infection, other autoimmune disease, pregnancy or lactation were excluded. On this clonotype itself: Since the CDR3 does not end with the conserved phenylalanine or tryptophan, this likely comes from a read error. The DNA is omitted, as the CDR3 cannot be located on it reliably, and the CDR3 follows TCRdb's listing.

TCR beta CDR3 regions were amplified from RNA. With the HTBI primer set, the TCR CDR3 went through a first round of RT-PCR. TCRdb passed the multiplex PCR reads through MiXCR, listing each CDR3 protein once. The table lists about 350,000 distinct CDR3 sequences, 19% of them singletons, with approximately 4% in the top ten. The rearrangement joins TRBV12-3 or TRBV12-4 to TRBJ2-7. Sequenced: blood. The clonotype originates from a woman aged 18 to 35 with Graves' hyperthyroidism. The CDR3 sequence is CASSKGSVGTISYEQWL.